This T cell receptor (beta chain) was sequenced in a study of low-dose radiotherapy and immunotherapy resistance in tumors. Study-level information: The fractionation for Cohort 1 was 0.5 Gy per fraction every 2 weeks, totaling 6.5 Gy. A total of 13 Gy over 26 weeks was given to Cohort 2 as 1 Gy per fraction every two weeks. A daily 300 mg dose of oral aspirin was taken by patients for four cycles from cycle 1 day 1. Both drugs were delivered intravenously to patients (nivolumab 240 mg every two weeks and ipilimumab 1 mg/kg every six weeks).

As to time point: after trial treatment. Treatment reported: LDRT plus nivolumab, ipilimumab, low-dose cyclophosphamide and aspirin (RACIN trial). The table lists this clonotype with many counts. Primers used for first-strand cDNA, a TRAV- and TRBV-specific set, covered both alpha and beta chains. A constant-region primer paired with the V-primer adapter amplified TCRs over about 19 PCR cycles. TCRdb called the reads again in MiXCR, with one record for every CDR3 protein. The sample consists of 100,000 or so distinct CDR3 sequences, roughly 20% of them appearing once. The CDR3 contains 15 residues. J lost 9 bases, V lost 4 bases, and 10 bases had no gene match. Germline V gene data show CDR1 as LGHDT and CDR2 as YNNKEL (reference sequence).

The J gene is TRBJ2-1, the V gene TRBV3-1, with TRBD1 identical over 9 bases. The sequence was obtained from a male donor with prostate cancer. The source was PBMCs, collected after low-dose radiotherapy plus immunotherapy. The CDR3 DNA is TGTGCCAGCAGCCTCGGGACAGGGTTAGGCGGTGAGCAGTTCTTC. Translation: CASSLGTGLGGEQFF.